What follows describes a single T cell receptor (beta chain). The antigen remains unidentified. The single heparinised draw taken from each donor contained roughly 110 mL of blood on average. The sample originates from a study of beta chain features in type 1 diabetes. Study context: All samples together contributed 100 million to 120 million sorted cells for examination. Whole-study findings and limits: Junctions at VDJ sites from type 1 diabetes patients had fewer insertions and more deletions.

Isolated RNA was reverse transcribed in full, so expressed TCRB transcripts were sequenced. The method was immunoSEQ multiplex PCR; TCRdb's version includes in-frame clones alone and lacks a portion of them. The sample records about 620,000 clones, roughly a sixth being singletons. V lost 6 bases, J lost 5 bases, and 11 bases lay in between. This CDR3 region has 13 residues. Germline assignment: CDR1 KGHSH and CDR2 LQKENI. This sequence originates from a young man in good health. Sequencing was carried out using naive CD4+ T cells from blood. The chain couples TRBV18 to TRBJ1-5; D uncertain. This CDR3 is CASSDNTDQPQHF. CDR3 DNA: TGTGCCAGCTCCGACAACACCGATCAGCCCCAGCATTTT.